The rows below give T cell receptor beta chains drawn from one sample of a study of blood T cells in healthy people across ages. Each CDR3 protein gets one entry after TCRdb re-called the 5' RACE reads with MiXCR. There are roughly 1,700,000 distinct CDR3 sequences in the sample; roughly 27% occur only once, and less than 9.5% lies in the top ten. Sequencing was done on a sample of blood. The receptors derive from a woman aged 25 to 39 in good health. Both conserved end residues are part of each CDR3. D genes are given only for firm matches. Expanded clones are given a class, and other clones once, few, many or no size at all.

TRBV18	TRBJ2-7	TRBD2	.	TGTGCCAGCTCACCACAGGAGACTAGCGGCTACGAGCAGTACTTC	CASSPQETSGYEQYF
TRBV29-1	TRBJ2-5	TRBD2	many	TGCAGCGTTCGGACTAGTGGGGTTGAGACCCAGTACTTC	CSVRTSGVETQYF
TRBV6-1	TRBJ1-2	TRBD1	.	TGTGCCAGCAGTGCCCTCCCCGGACAGGGAATATATGGCTACACCTTC	CASSALPGQGIYGYTF
TRBV27	TRBJ2-2	.	.	TGTGCCAGCTGGGAGGAAAACACCGGGGAGCTGTTTTTT	CASWEENTGELFF
TRBV7-2	TRBJ2-1	.	.	TGTGCCAGCAGCTTATCTGGGACCCGCTGGAATGAGCAGTTCTTC	CASSLSGTRWNEQFF
TRBV12-3/TRBV12-4	TRBJ2-7	.	.	TGTGCCAGCAGTTTCGGCAGGGCCGTGGTCGAGCAGTACTTC	CASSFGRAVVEQYF
TRBV6-5	TRBJ2-1	TRBD2	many	TGTGCCAGCAGCGGAGGACTAGCGGGGGGTTACAATGAGCAGTTCTTC	CASSGGLAGGYNEQFF
TRBV20-1	TRBJ2-7	.	few	TGCAGTGCTATTCAGGGTAGCGACCCCTACGAGCAGTACTTC	CSAIQGSDPYEQYF
TRBV18	TRBJ1-2	.	.	TGTGCCAGCTATTCCGACAGTAACTATGGCTACACCTTC	CASYSDSNYGYTF
TRBV5-1	TRBJ2-3	.	.	TGCGCCAGCAGCTGGGGCGCGGGGAGCACAGATACGCAGTATTTT	CASSWGAGSTDTQYF
TRBV7-2	TRBJ2-5	.	many	TGTGCCAGCAGCTTAGCGTTTTCGTCAGGGCAAGAGACCCAGTACTTC	CASSLAFSSGQETQYF
TRBV3-1	TRBJ2-1	.	many	TGTGCCAGCAGCCAGGGGAGAGGGCCCTACAATGAGCAGTTCTTC	CASSQGRGPYNEQFF
TRBV4-1	TRBJ2-7	.	.	TGCGCCAGCAGCGGCCGGGACGGAGCCTACGAGCAGTACTTC	CASSGRDGAYEQYF
TRBV7-2	TRBJ2-1	.	few	TGTGCCAGCAGCTCCCGCCTGCTAGACAATGAGCAGTTCTTC	CASSSRLLDNEQFF
TRBV2	TRBJ1-6	TRBD1	.	TGTGCCAGCAGTGACGACAGGGTTTATTCACCCCACCACTTT	CASSDDRVYSPHHF
TRBV2	TRBJ2-1	.	.	TGTGCCAGCACAGGGCGTCACGGGAATGAGCAGTTCTTC	CASTGRHGNEQFF